This T cell receptor (beta chain) comes out of a study of shared clonotypes between healthy human individuals. Turning to the study itself: Used for every donor were three CD4 naive, three CD4 memory, two CD8 naive and one CD8 memory plate.

The data were produced by immunoSEQ multiplex PCR, yet TCRdb's version contains in-frame clones alone and is incomplete. Of about 360,000 clones in the sample, more than 60% were seen once. Findings and limits, study-wide: Only blood was sampled; tissue repertoires likely differ.

As regards this clone: Its specificity is not known.

V was shortened by 8 bases and J by 7 bases, with 21 bases between the two germline ends. Germline CDR1 is SQVTM and CDR2 is ANQGSEA. The CDR3 totals 14 residues. Sequenced input: memory CD4+ T cells sorted from blood. Subset indicated: CD45RA-negative fraction. The receptor's source is a man younger than 40 in good health. The rearrangement joins TRBV29-1 to TRBJ2-1; D call uncertain. The CDR3 reads CSTLRLESQNEQFF. The DNA of the CDR3 is TGCAGCACCCTTCGCCTTGAGAGCCAAAATGAGCAGTTCTTC.